These 2 T cell receptor beta chains originate from one sample sequenced in a study of blood T cell repertoires in COVID-19. TCRdb's copy holds only in-frame clones and misses some; the assay was immunoSEQ multiplex PCR. The sample has fewer than 120,000 clones, approximately 67% seen once. Sequenced sample: peripheral blood. These receptors all stem from a woman aged 55 to 70 with acute or convalescent COVID-19.

This clone was seen once. For the CDR3, the DNA is TGCGCCAGCAGCTCACAGGGGGGGAATGAAAAACTGTTTTTT. Amino acids: CASSSQGGNEKLFF. This rearrangement joins TRBV5-1 to TRBJ1-4; 8 bases line up with TRBD1. Germline V gene sequence: CDR1 SGHRS, CDR2 YFSETQ. J lost 5 bases, V lost 3 bases, and 3 bases had no gene match. The CDR3 is made up of 14 amino acids.

This chain uses TRBV9 with TRBJ1-6; perhaps TRBD1 as D (5 bases). The V end lost 4 bases, the J end lost 8 bases, and 13 bases lay between the germline ends. This CDR3 contains 14 residues. Germline-derived CDR1 and CDR2 are SGDLS and YYNGEE. The DNA of the CDR3 is TGTGCCAGCAGCTTCTCCGGGGGGGATTCACCCCTCCACTTT. Translated: CASSFSGGDSPLHF. The full variable domain, in which reference TRBV9 and TRBJ1-6 provide the parts outside the CDR3, is DSGVTQTPKHLITATGQRVTLRCSPRSGDLSVYWYQQSLDQGLQFLIQYYNGEERAKGNILERFSAQQFPDLHSELNLSSLELGDSALYFCASSFSGGDSPLHFGNGTRLTVT.